This note documents a single TCR beta chain sequence. This sample was taken from a study of regulatory T cells in long-lasting Graves disease. The CDR3 spans 14 residues. Germline-derived CDR1 and CDR2 are LGHNA and YNFKEQ. Trimming pared 1 base from V and 9 bases from J, leaving 13 bases between. The time point is: newly diagnosed GD, antithyroid drugs for less than 3 months. Preparation of the TCR library used RNA extracted from PBMCs. The source of the patients was an endocrinology department in Xi'an, China. Assembly of TCR beta libraries relied on iRepertoire HTBI primers together with Arm-PCR of CDR3 regions. TCRdb re-derived calls from the multiplex PCR reads in MiXCR, one entry per CDR3 protein. The top ten hold around a fifth of the sample, which has about 370,000 distinct CDR3 sequences, 15% seen once.

This specimen was peripheral blood mononuclear cells (PBMCs), taken at new diagnosis, from a patient treated with antithyroid drugs. The clonotype was recovered from a female donor with Graves disease. V is TRBV4-2 and J is TRBJ2-1, with D tentatively TRBD1 (5 bases). The CDR3 DNA is TGTGCCAGCAGCCAAGCTGGCCAGGGTGGTGAGCAGTTCTTC. Translation: CASSQAGQGGEQFF.